Given below is one T cell receptor (beta chain) in context. Its antigen is currently unknown. Trimming cost V 1 base and J 8 bases, with 6 bases left between them. CDR3 size: 11 residues. Germline V gene lookup returns CDR1 SGHDN and CDR2 FVKESK. The entry originates in a study of Ad26.COV2.S vaccination and SARS-CoV-2 variants. Study-wide results and caveats: After vaccination, substantial breadth of spike-specific CD8+ and CD4+ responses was reported.

Sequencing used immunoSEQ multiplex PCR; TCRdb keeps in-frame clones, though not all of them. The sample holds about 240,000 clones, 88% seen once. The sample's treatment: over 15 received Ad26.COV2.S at low or high dose, single or two shots; 5 received placebo; per-sample allocation not given. Samples analyzed were those drawn on day 63 after the first vaccine or placebo injection. This material consisted of peripheral blood, taken in a trial of Ad26.COV2.S vaccine versus placebo. The source is a person between 18 and 59 years old who received the Ad26.COV2.S COVID-19 vaccine or a placebo. The chain is built from TRBV14 and TRBJ2-7; no firm D call. The CDR3 DNA follows: TGTGCCAGCAGCCAAGGTGGAAAGCAGTACTTC. Translation gives CASSQGGKQYF.